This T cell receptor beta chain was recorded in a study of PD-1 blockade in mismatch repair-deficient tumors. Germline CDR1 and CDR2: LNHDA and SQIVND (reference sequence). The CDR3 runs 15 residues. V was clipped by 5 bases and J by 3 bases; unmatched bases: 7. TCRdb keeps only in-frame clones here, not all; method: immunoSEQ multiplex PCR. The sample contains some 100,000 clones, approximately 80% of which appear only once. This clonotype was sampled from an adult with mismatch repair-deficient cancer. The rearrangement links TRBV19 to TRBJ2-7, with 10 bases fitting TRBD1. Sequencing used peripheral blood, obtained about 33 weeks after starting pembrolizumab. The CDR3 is CASSAGQGINYEQYF. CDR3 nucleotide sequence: TGTGCCAGTAGTGCGGGACAGGGGATTAACTACGAGCAGTACTTC.